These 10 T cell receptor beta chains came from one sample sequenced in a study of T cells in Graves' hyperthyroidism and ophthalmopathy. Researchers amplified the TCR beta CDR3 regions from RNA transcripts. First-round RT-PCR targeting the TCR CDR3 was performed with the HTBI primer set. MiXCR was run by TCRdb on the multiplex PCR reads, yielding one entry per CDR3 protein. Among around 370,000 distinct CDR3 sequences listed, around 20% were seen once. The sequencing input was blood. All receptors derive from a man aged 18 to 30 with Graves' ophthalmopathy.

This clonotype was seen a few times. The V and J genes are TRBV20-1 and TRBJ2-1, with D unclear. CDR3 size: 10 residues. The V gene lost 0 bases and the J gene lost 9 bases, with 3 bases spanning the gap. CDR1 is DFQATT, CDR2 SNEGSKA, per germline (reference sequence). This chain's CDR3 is CSAREAEQFF. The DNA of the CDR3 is TGCAGTGCTAGAGAGGCTGAGCAGTTCTTC.

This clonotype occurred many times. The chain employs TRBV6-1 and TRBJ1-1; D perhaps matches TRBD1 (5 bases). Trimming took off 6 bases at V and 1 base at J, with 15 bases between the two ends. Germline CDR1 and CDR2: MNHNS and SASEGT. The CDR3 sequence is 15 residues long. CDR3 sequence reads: CASSRAGPQNTEAFF. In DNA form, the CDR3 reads TGTGCCAGCAGCCGAGCGGGACCCCAGAACACTGAAGCTTTCTTT.

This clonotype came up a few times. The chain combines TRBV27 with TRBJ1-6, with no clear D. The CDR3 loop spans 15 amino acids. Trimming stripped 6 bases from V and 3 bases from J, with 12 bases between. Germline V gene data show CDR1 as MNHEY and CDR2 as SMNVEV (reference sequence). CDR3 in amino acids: CASRPETLYNSPLHF. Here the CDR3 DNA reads TGTGCCAGCAGGCCAGAGACACTCTATAATTCACCCCTCCACTTT.

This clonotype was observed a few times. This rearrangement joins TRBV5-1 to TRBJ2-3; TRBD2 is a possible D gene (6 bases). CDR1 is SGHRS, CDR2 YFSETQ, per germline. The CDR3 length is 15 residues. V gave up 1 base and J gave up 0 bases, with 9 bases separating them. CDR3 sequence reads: CASSLLGGSTDTQYF. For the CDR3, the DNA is TGCGCCAGCAGCTTGTTGGGGGGTAGCACAGATACGCAGTATTTT.

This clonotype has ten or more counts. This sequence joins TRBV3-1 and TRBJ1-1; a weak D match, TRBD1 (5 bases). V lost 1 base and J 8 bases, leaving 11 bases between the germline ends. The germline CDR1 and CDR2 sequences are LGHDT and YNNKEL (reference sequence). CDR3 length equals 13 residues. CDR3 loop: CASSQGTGGEAFF. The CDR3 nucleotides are TGTGCCAGCAGCCAAGGTACGGGGGGGGAAGCTTTCTTT.

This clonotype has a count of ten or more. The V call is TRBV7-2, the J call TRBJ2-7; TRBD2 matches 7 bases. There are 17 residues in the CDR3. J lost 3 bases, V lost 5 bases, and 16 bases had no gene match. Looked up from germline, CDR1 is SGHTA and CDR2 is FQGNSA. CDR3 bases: TGTGCCAGCAGCAAGGGGACTATTCGGCTCACTGACTACGAGCAGTACTTC. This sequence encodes CASSKGTIRLTDYEQYF.

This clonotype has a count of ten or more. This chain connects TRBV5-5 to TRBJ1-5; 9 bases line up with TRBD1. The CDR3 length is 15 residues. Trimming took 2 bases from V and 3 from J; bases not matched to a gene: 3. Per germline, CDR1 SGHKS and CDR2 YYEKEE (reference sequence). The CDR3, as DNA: TGTGCCAGCAGCTTAGGGACAGGGACCAATCAGCCCCAGCATTTT. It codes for CASSLGTGTNQPQHF.

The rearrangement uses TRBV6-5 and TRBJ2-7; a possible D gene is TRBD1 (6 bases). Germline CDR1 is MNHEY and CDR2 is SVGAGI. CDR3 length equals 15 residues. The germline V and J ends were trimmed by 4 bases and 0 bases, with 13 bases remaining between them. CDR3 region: CASSSSGTYSYEQYF. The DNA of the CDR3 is TGTGCCAGCAGTTCCTCCGGGACATACTCCTACGAGCAGTACTTC.

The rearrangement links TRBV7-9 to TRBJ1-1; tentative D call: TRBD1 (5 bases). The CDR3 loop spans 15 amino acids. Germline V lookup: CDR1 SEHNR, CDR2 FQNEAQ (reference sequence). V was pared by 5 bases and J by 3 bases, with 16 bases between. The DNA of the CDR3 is TGTGCCAGCAGCCCACGGGATGTGGGGGACACTGAAGCTTTCTTT. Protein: CASSPRDVGDTEAFF.

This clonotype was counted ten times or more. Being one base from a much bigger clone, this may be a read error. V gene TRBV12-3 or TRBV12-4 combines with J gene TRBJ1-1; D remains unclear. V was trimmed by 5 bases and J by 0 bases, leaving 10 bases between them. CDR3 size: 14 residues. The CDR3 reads CASSPQNMNTEAFF. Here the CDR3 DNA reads TGTGCCAGCAGTCCCCAGAACATGAACACTGAAGCTTTCTTT.